The 2 T cell receptor beta chains presented below share a single source sample, sequenced in a study of T cells in Graves' hyperthyroidism and ophthalmopathy. RNA transcripts provided the source from which TCR beta CDR3 regions were amplified. The primer set for the first-round RT-PCR of the TCR CDR3 was HTBI. TCRdb analysed the multiplex PCR reads with MiXCR anew, one entry per CDR3 protein. The sample contains approximately 640,000 distinct CDR3 sequences, around 15% of which appear only once. Input material: blood. These receptors were collected from a woman in her 30s with Graves' hyperthyroidism.

This clonotype was seen repeatedly, ten times or more. The chain uses TRBV7-2 and TRBJ2-1; no clear D gene. Trimming pared 0 bases from V and 6 bases from J, leaving 12 bases between. The CDR3 consists of 15 residues. Germline CDR1 and CDR2: SGHTA and FQGNSA. In DNA form, the CDR3 reads TGTGCCAGCAGCTTAGCGAGGCAGAGTTCCAATGAGCAGTTCTTC. Translated: CASSLARQSSNEQFF.

Ten or more counts support this clonotype. The chain employs TRBV6-1 and TRBJ2-3; 9 nucleotides align to TRBD2. CDR1 and CDR2 from the germline V gene are MNHNS and SASEGT. The CDR3 is 15 residues long. V dropped 6 bases and J dropped 0; count of bases not matched to a gene: 4. As DNA, the CDR3 is TGTGCCAGCAGGGGCGGGAGGGGAAGCACAGATACGCAGTATTTT. This gives the protein CASRGGRGSTDTQYF.